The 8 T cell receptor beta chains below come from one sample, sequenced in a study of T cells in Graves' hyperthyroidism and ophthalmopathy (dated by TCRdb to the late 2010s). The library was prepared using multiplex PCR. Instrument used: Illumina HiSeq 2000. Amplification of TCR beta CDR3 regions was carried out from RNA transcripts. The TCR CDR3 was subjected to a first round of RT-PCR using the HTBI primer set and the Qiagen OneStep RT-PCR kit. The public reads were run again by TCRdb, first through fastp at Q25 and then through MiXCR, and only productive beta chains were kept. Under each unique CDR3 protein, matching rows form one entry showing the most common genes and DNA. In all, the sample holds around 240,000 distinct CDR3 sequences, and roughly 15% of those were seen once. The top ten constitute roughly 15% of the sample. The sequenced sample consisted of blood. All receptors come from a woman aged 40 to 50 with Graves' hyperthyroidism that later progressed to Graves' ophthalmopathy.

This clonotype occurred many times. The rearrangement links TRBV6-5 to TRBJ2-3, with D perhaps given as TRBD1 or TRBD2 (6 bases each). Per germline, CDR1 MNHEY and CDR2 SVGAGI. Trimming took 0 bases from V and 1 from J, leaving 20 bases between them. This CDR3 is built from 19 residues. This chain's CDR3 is CASSYSGGRRVAGTDTQYF. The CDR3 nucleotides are TGTGCCAGCAGTTACTCTGGGGGGCGCAGGGTAGCGGGCACAGATACGCAGTATTTT.

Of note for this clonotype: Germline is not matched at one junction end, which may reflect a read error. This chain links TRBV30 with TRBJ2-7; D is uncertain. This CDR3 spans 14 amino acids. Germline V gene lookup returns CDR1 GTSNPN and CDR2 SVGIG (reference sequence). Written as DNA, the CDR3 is TGTGCCTGGAGTGTATCAGGTGGCTCCCACGAGCAGTACTTC. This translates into CAWSVSGGSHEQYF.

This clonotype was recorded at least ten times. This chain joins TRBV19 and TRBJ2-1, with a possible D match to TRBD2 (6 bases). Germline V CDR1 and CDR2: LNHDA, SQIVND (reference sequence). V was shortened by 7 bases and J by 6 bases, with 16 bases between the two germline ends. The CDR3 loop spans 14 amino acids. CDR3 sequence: CASNPGLHLNEQFF. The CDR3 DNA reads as TGTGCCAGTAACCCGGGACTGCACCTCAATGAGCAGTTCTTC.

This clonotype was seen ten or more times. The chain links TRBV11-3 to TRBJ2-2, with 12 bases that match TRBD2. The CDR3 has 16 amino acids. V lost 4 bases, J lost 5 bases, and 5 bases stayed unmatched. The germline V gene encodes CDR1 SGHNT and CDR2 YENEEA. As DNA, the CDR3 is TGTGCCAGCAGCTCAACTAGCGGGAGGTCAACCGGGGAGCTGTTTTTT. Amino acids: CASSSTSGRSTGELFF.

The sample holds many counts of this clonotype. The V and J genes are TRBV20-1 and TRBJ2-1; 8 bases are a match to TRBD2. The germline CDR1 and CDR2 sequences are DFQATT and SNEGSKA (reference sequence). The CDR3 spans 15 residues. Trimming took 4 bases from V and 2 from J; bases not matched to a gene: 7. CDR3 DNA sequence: TGCAGTGCTACACCCGGGACTAGAGCCTACAATGAGCAGTTCTTC. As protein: CSATPGTRAYNEQFF.

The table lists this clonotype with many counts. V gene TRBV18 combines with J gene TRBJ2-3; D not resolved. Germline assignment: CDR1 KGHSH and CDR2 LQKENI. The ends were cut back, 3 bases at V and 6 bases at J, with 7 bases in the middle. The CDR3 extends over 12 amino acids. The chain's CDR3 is CASSPNWDTQYF. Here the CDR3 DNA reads TGTGCCAGCTCACCGAACTGGGATACGCAGTATTTT.

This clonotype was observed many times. CDR3 loop: CAIKAGNSYEQYF. DNA of the CDR3: TGTGCCATCAAGGCTGGAAACTCCTACGAGCAGTACTTC. The genes are TRBV10-3 and TRBJ2-7, with D hard to call. V was cut by 7 bases and J by 0 bases, with 10 bases left in between. The CDR3 contains 13 residues. CDR1 ENHRY and CDR2 SYGVKD come from the germline V gene.

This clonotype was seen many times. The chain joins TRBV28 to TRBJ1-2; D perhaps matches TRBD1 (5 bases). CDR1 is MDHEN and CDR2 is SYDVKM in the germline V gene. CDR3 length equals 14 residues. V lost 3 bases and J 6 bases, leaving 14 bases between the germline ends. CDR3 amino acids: CASSFVGAPDGYTF. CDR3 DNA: TGTGCCAGCAGTTTCGTCGGGGCCCCCGATGGCTACACCTTC.